This paragraph covers one TCR beta chain sequence. There is no known antigen for this receptor. No much larger clone exists at a distance of one base, and base qualities are not known. To be included, a participant needed at least one PBMC sample from before ART initiation plus at least two post-ART samples. All participants with HIV were treated in the United States of America. Before DNA extraction, cryopreserved samples of about 0.95-10 million PBMC were thawed and then washed. At the time of the earliest PBMC sample, participants with HIV were aged between roughly 20 and 55 years. Per participant, PBMC samples came from 1-4 timepoints prior to ART initiation and 2-8 timepoints following ART initiation, for a median of 7 samples. Serial HIV viral load, CD4+ T-cell count, ART history and demographic data were obtained for every participant. Genomic DNA was extracted from unsorted PBMC with a Qiagen kit on a QIAcube, with processing performed in batches of 12 samples.

The immunoSEQ hsTCRB v3.0 assay was used at survey level resolution to sequence the TRB variable region. A depth of 40,000-50,000 T-cell genomes per sample was targeted for TRB sequencing. An Illumina MiSeq with a v3 150-cycle kit was used to sequence the pooled TRB libraries. Regarding the original processing steps: Repertoire analysis was performed in R inside a reproducible Nextflow workflow that covered QC, data transformation and analysis. Custom analyses were implemented in LymphoSeq2, an R package for AIRR-Seq data exploration. After excluding a few samples that yielded fewer than 5000 total TRB sequences, fewer than 200 HIV repertoires remained for analysis. Of the 180 to 200 retained HIV repertoires, about 60 were collected before and approximately 130 after ART initiation. Each repertoire was downsampled to 5000 TRB nucleotide sequences, and summary statistics were averaged across 100 downsampling iterations. TRB sequences were retained for analysis only if CDR3 regions of at least seven amino acids were present. A Shannon entropy-derived clonality score and the Gini coefficient were used to measure diversity. In repertoire networks, the top 5000 CDR3 amino acid sequences were linked whenever an edit distance of one separated two sequences. GLIPH2 predicted antigen specificity groups and MHC restriction for TRB CDR3 amino acid sequences. To flag known associations with CMV, EBV, HIV or tissue antigens, CDR3 amino acid sequences were compared against VDJdb and McPAS-TCR. Pre-ART, post-ART and control groups were compared with Wilcoxon signed-rank tests and Holm-Bonferroni correction. Held by TCRdb, this immuneACCESS table contains in-frame sequences only and omits some clones. Under half of the omission traces to an unresolved V gene where checked; the cause of the rest is unknown. For V, J and clone size, that table is used; D and trimming come from the DNA. The sample has around 20,000 clones on record, about four fifths of them singletons. Around 15% of the sample comes from the top ten.

These data belong to a study of long-term antiretroviral therapy in people with HIV (dated by TCRdb to 2022 to 2024). For the study in its entirety: Collection of the earliest samples took place about a decade ahead of the 2015 WHO recommendation for immediate ART, at a time when ART was typically delayed until CD4 counts fell. A retrospective serial study tested whether changes in peripheral blood TRB repertoire composition and diversity were associated with ART initiation and durable HIV suppression. From 25 to 30 adults with confirmed HIV infection, the cohort provided under 250 cryopreserved PBMC samples, gathered serially across a mean of around 6 years (range 1-12). About 35% of the 30 participants with HIV were female. No cross-contamination during QIAcube processing was shown when test extractions of a monoclonal T-cell line were performed alongside a few dozen polyclonal samples.

The junction shows trimming of 6 bases on V and 0 bases on J, plus 6 bases between the germline ends. The CDR1 and CDR2 encoded by the germline V gene are LGHNT and FRNRAP. The CDR3, from cysteine to phenylalanine, totals 13 residues. Left in the record is the CDR3 DNA by itself, 39 bases read in frame from the first base. Study-level results and caveats: The samples span the years 2004 to 2017, and the ART regimens used at that time may not be as effective as current regimens. Starting ART was linked to a significant rise in TRB diversity, yet even after long-term ART the diversity remained significantly lower than in transplant donor controls. Because pre-ART samples had limited cell numbers, profiling was done on unsorted PBMC rather than on sorted CD4+ and CD8+ T cells. Limited PBMC availability meant only the TCR beta chain was sequenced, without alpha chain pairing. No data were available on ART adherence, viral resistance or therapy changes, limiting inferences about post-ART repertoire changes. Expanded TRB clones identified before ART initiation dominated the repertoire at all time points, although this dominance fluctuated and declined in many PLHIV after ART. CDR3 length ranges in HIV repertoires were narrower than in controls, and network structure suggested an antigen-experienced repertoire with only a slight naive shift after ART.

The source was unsorted PBMCs, collected 0.3 years after starting antiretroviral therapy. The TCR originated in a woman aged 45-59 years with HIV. The V and J genes are TRBV12-5 and TRBJ1-5; the D gene lacks a confident call. At the DNA level, the sequence is TGTGCTAGTGGCCTAAATAGCAATCAGCCCCAGCATTTT. Translated, it gives CASGLNSNQPQHF.